The source of this T cell receptor (beta chain) is a study of chemoradiotherapy in HPV16-positive cancers. Study details: Candidate HPV-specific clones and shared TCR motifs came from two HPV16-positive patients.

J lost 0 bases, V lost 1 base, and 7 bases had no gene match. Germline V CDR1 and CDR2: SGHAT, FQNNGV. The CDR3 sequence is 18 residues long. The repertoire was sequenced with immunoSEQ multiplex PCR; TCRdb's copy has only in-frame clones and lacks some. The sample contains several thousand clones, approximately 79% of which appear only once. Sequenced here: tumor tissue, sampled from a patient who underwent chemoradiotherapy. V gene TRBV11-2 combines with J gene TRBJ2-2; 8 bases are shared with TRBD2. The clonotype originates from a human donor with HPV-associated anogenital cancer. CDR3 in DNA: TGTGCCAGCAGCTTAGCGGCGGGGGGCACTTCGAACACCGGGGAGCTGTTTTTT. This translates into CASSLAAGGTSNTGELFF.